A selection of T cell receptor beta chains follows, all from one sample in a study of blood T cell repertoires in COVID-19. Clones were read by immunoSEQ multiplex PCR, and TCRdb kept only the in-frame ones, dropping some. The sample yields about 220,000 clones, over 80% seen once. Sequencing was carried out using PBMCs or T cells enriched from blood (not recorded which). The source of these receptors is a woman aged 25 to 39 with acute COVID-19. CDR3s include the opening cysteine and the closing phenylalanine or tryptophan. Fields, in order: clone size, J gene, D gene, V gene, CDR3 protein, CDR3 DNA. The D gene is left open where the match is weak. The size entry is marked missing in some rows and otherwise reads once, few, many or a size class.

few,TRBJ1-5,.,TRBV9,CASSVGGASNQPQHF,TGTGCCAGCAGCGTAGGGGGCGCGAGCAATCAGCCCCAGCATTTT
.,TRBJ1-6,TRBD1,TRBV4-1,CASSQGAGTGWSPLHF,TGCGCCAGCAGCCAAGGTGCAGGGACAGGGTGGTCACCCCTCCACTTT
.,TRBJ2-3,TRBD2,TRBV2,CASSEAAGGYTDTQYF,TGTGCCAGCAGTGAAGCGGCGGGGGGTTACACAGATACGCAGTATTTT
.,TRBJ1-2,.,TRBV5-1,CASSLVMDSYGYTF,TGCGCCAGCAGCTTAGTGATGGACAGCTATGGCTACACCTTC
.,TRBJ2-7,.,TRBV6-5,CASSDSTEGEQYF,TGTGCCAGCAGTGACTCGACCGAGGGCGAGCAGTACTTC
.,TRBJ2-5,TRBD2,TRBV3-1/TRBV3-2,CASSPTGTSGAIQETQYF,TGTGCCAGCAGCCCAACCGGGACTAGCGGGGCCATACAAGAGACCCAGTACTTC
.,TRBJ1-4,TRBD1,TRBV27,CASSLIPGQLEKLFF,TGTGCCAGCAGTTTGATACCGGGACAGCTAGAAAAACTGTTTTTT
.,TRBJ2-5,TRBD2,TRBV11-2,CASSLDPPGGLETQYF,TGTGCCAGCAGCTTAGATCCTCCGGGGGGGCTTGAGACCCAGTACTTC
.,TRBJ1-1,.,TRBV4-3,CASSQDGGMNTEAFF,TGCGCCAGCAGCCAAGATGGAGGAATGAACACTGAAGCTTTCTTT
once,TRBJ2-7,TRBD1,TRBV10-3,CAIQGTELYEQYF,TGTGCCATCCAGGGGACAGAGCTCTACGAGCAGTACTTC
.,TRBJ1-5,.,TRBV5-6,CASSLQGGDQPQHF,TGTGCCAGCAGCCTACAGGGTGGGGATCAGCCCCAGCATTTT
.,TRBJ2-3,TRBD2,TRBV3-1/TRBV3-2,CASSGGGTDTQYF,TGTGCCAGTAGCGGGGGGGGCACAGATACGCAGTATTTT
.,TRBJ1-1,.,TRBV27,CASSLQPGPSNTEAFF,TGTGCCAGCAGTTTGCAGCCGGGTCCCTCGAACACTGAAGCTTTCTTT
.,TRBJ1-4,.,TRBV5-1,CASSLAADSATNEKLFF,TGCGCCAGCAGCTTGGCCGCGGACAGCGCAACTAATGAAAAACTGTTTTTT
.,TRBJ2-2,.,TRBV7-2,CASSPQRETGELFF,TGTGCCAGCAGCCCCCAAAGAGAGACCGGGGAGCTGTTTTTT
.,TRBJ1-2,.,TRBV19,CASSIERQVSNYGYTF,TGTGCCAGTAGTATAGAGAGACAAGTTTCTAACTATGGCTACACCTTC
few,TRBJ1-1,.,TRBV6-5,CASSYPQAQEAFF,TGTGCCAGCAGTTACCCTCAGGCGCAGGAAGCTTTCTTT
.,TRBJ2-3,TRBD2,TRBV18,CASSPRSGGADTQYF,TGTGCCAGCTCACCACGAAGCGGGGGGGCAGATACGCAGTATTTT
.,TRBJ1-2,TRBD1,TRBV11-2,CASRRPGTASGYGYTF,TGTGCCAGCAGACGACCCGGGACAGCCTCCGGATATGGCTACACCTTC
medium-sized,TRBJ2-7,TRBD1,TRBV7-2,CASSDRVRYEQYF,TGTGCCAGCAGCGACAGGGTTCGGTACGAGCAGTACTTC
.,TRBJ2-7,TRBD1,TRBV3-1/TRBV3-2,CASSQEGTGPRYEQYF,TGTGCCAGCAGCCAAGAAGGGACAGGTCCGCGCTACGAGCAGTACTTC
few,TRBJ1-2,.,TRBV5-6,CASSPGEFYGYTF,TGTGCCAGCAGCCCCGGGGAGTTCTATGGCTACACCTTC
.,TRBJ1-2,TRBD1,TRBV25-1,CASSVSTGENYGYTF,TGTGCCAGCAGTGTTTCGACAGGGGAAAACTATGGCTACACCTTC
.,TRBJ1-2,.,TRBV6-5,CAITRGRNYGYTF,TGTGCCATTACCCGTGGCAGGAACTATGGCTACACCTTC
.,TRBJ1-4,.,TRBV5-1,CASSWAAGGDEKLFF,TGCGCCAGCAGCTGGGCGGCAGGAGGAGATGAAAAACTGTTTTTT
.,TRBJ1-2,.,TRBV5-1,CASSLSRTSTEGYTF,TGCGCCAGCAGTCTAAGCAGGACTTCGACGGAGGGCTACACCTTC
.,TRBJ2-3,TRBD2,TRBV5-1,CASTRGVPSTDTQYF,TGCGCCAGCACTCGGGGGGTTCCCAGCACAGATACGCAGTATTTT
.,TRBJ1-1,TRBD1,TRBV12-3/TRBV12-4,CASRGQGGTEAFF,TGTGCCAGCAGGGGACAGGGGGGCACTGAAGCTTTCTTT
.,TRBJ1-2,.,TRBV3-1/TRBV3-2,CASSDINYGYTF,TGTGCCAGCAGTGACATTAACTATGGCTACACCTTC
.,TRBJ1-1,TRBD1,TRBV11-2,CASSVTGTANTEAFF,TGTGCCAGCAGCGTGACCGGGACAGCAAACACTGAAGCTTTCTTT
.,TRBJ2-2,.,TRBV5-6,CASSGQFAGELFF,TGTGCCAGCAGCGGACAGTTCGCCGGGGAGCTGTTTTTT
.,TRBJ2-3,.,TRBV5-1,CASSLAWRGGSTDTQYF,TGCGCCAGCAGCTTGGCCTGGCGGGGAGGATCCACAGATACGCAGTATTTT
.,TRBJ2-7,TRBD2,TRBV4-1,CASSPGTSHYEQYF,TGCGCCAGCAGCCCGGGGACTAGCCACTACGAGCAGTACTTC
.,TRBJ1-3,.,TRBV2,CASREQEVPGNTIYF,TGTGCCAGCAGGGAACAGGAGGTCCCTGGAAACACCATATATTTT
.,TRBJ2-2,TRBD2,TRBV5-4,CASSPTLAGTPTGELFF,TGTGCCAGCAGCCCGACGCTAGCGGGGACCCCCACCGGGGAGCTGTTTTTT
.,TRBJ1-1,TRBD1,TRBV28,CASSLGQGNAEAFF,TGTGCCAGCAGTTTAGGACAGGGGAACGCTGAAGCTTTCTTT
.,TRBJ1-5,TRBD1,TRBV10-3,CAISPGGSNQPQHF,TGTGCCATCAGTCCAGGGGGAAGCAATCAGCCCCAGCATTTT
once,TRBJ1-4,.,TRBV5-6,CASSHTGFTTNEKLFF,TGTGCCAGCAGTCATACAGGGTTTACAACTAATGAAAAACTGTTTTTT
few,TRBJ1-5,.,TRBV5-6,CASSWREKGSNQPQHF,TGTGCCAGCAGCTGGAGGGAGAAAGGTAGCAATCAGCCCCAGCATTTT
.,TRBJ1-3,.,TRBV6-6,CASSGTSGQIGNTIYF,TGTGCTAGCAGTGGCACTTCGGGACAAATTGGAAACACCATATATTTT
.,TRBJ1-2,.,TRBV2,CASSPRAYGYTF,TGTGCCAGCAGTCCACGAGCCTATGGCTACACCTTC
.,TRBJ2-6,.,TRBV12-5,CASGLGAGANVLTF,TGTGCTAGTGGTTTGGGAGCTGGGGCCAACGTCCTGACTTTC
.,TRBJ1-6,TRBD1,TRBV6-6,CASSHTVISGTGWNSPLHF,TGTGCCAGCAGTCACACTGTGATCTCCGGGACAGGGTGGAATTCACCCCTCCACTTT
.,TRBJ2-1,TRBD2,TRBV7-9,CASSLPKGLAGANNEQFF,TGTGCCAGCAGCTTACCAAAAGGACTAGCGGGGGCAAACAATGAGCAGTTCTTC
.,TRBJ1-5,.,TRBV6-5,CASSSLLGARNQPQHF,TGTGCCAGCAGTTCCCTCTTGGGCGCACGGAATCAGCCCCAGCATTTT